Below, 25 T cell receptor beta chains from the same sample are listed, as sequenced in a study of cytomegalovirus exposure and HLA in healthy donors. This PCR relied on a set of 60 Vbeta primers and 13 Jbeta primers. The repertoire was sequenced with immunoSEQ multiplex PCR; TCRdb's copy has only in-frame clones and lacks some. The sample comprises about 200,000 clones, roughly 80% of which are singletons, and less than 3.5% rests with the top ten. The specimen was PBMCs. These TCRs come from a woman aged 35 to 49 in good health and CMV-seronegative.

The chain joins TRBV4-1 to TRBJ2-7; perhaps TRBD1 as D (6 bases). The V gene lost 3 bases and the J gene lost 2 bases, with 14 bases spanning the gap. Germline V gene lookup returns CDR1 MGHRA and CDR2 YSYEKL. The CDR3 spans 15 residues. CDR3 nucleotide sequence: TGCGCCAGCAGCCACCCTAGCAGGGGAACCTACGAGCAGTACTTC. It translates to CASSHPSRGTYEQYF.

The rearrangement joins TRBV27 to TRBJ1-1; D might be TRBD1 (6 bases). The CDR3 has 14 residues. V lost 3 bases and J 1 base, leaving 9 bases between the germline ends. CDR1 is MNHEY and CDR2 is SMNVEV in the germline V gene (reference sequence). The CDR3 region is CASSLGAGNTEAFF. The DNA for the CDR3 is TGTGCCAGCAGTTTGGGGGCAGGGAACACTGAAGCTTTCTTT.

Comment on this clone: Within the sample, other DNA sequences also encode this same CDR3. The rearrangement joins TRBV30 to TRBJ2-1; 9 bases match TRBD2. V shed 1 base and J 6 bases; nucleotides not matched to a gene: 13. This CDR3 is built from 17 residues. Germline V gene data show CDR1 as GTSNPN and CDR2 as SVGIG (reference sequence). DNA of the CDR3: TGTGCCTGGAGTGCATGGGGCAGCGGGAGGTCAGGCAATGAGCAGTTCTTC. Translation gives CAWSAWGSGRSGNEQFF.

V and J are TRBV15 and TRBJ1-4, with 7 bases fitting TRBD1. With 5 bases clipped from V and 6 bases from J, the junction kept 9 bases outside the gene matches. CDR1 and CDR2 from the germline V gene are LNHNV and YYDKDF (reference sequence). The CDR3 sequence is 15 residues long. CDR3 sequence reads: CATSPRQGRDEKLFF. The DNA for the CDR3 is TGTGCCACCAGCCCCCGACAGGGAAGGGATGAAAAACTGTTTTTT.

This clone has a single count. V is TRBV4-1 and J is TRBJ2-1, with 10 bases lining up with TRBD2. CDR3 length: 15 amino acids. Germline values: CDR1 MGHRA, CDR2 YSYEKL. V trimming: 1 base; J trimming: 8 bases; junction bases outside the gene matches: 5. The CDR3 DNA is TGCGCCAGCAGCCAAGCGGTCCTAGCGGGAGATGAGCAGTTCTTC. Translating gives CASSQAVLAGDEQFF.

As to this clone: Other nucleotide sequences in the sample specify the same CDR3. CDR3 bases: TGTGCCAGCAGCCTCGGACTAGCGGGATCTTACGAGCAGTACTTC. This encodes CASSLGLAGSYEQYF. V gene TRBV11-2 combines with J gene TRBJ2-7; the match to TRBD2 covers 12 bases. The trim removed 5 bases at V and 4 bases at J, leaving 6 bases unmatched. The germline V gene encodes CDR1 SGHAT and CDR2 FQNNGV. The CDR3 totals 15 residues.

The chain links TRBV2 to TRBJ1-2; no reliable D call. CDR1 is SNHLY and CDR2 is FYNNEI in the germline V gene. V shed 1 base and J shed 8 bases, with 11 bases lying between them. The CDR3 spans 13 residues. The CDR3 spells CASSEVVQSGYTF. CDR3 sequence (DNA): TGTGCCAGCAGTGAAGTCGTCCAGTCCGGCTACACCTTC.

The CDR3 here is CASSSGQGAHTEAFF. CDR3 nucleotides: TGTGCCAGCAGTTCGGGACAGGGGGCGCACACTGAAGCTTTCTTT. The chain employs TRBV7-8 and TRBJ1-1; the match to TRBD1 covers 12 bases. The ends lost 6 bases at V and 3 bases at J; junction bases unmatched: 5. The CDR3 totals 15 residues. Germline loops: CDR1 SGHVS, CDR2 FQNEAQ.

The chain carries TRBV2 and TRBJ1-2; D is unclear. The V and J ends lost 6 bases and 3 bases respectively, with 14 bases between them. Per the germline V gene, CDR1 is SNHLY and CDR2 is FYNNEI. There are 14 residues in the CDR3. Here the CDR3 reads CASRADLSYYGYTF. The CDR3 DNA sequence: TGTGCCAGCAGGGCCGACTTATCATACTATGGCTACACCTTC.

The CDR3 region is CASSIAAEGAGQPQHF. CDR3 coding DNA: TGTGCCAGCAGTATTGCGGCGGAGGGGGCGGGTCAGCCCCAGCATTTT. The chain combines TRBV6-6 with TRBJ1-5, with 7 positions matching TRBD1. CDR3 size: 16 residues. From germline, CDR1 is MNHNY and CDR2 SVGAGI (reference sequence). Trimming cost V 5 bases and J 6 bases; bases outside gene matches: 13.

This chain links TRBV7-9 with TRBJ1-5; 10 bases match TRBD1. V shed 0 bases and J 4 bases; nucleotides not matched to a gene: 3. There are 16 residues in the CDR3. CDR1 SEHNR and CDR2 FQNEAQ come from the germline V gene (reference sequence). CDR3 in amino acids: CASSLAGQGRNQPQHF. The CDR3, as DNA: TGTGCCAGCAGCTTAGCGGGACAGGGGAGGAATCAGCCCCAGCATTTT.

The gene calls are TRBV27 and TRBJ2-7; the D gene is possibly TRBD1 (5 bases). Germline V gene data show CDR1 as MNHEY and CDR2 as SMNVEV (reference sequence). Trimming cost V 2 bases and J 4 bases, with 12 bases left between them. The CDR3 spans 14 residues. CDR3 residues: CASSLRGPAYEQYF. In DNA form, the CDR3 reads TGTGCCAGCAGTTTAAGGGGTCCAGCTTACGAGCAGTACTTC.

This clone was picked up one time. The CDR3 loop is CASSQGTSGVPYEQYF. The CDR3 DNA is TGTGCCAGCAGCCAGGGGACTAGCGGGGTCCCCTACGAGCAGTACTTC. The chain employs TRBV14 and TRBJ2-7, with 13 bases aligning to TRBD2. Germline CDR1 SGHDN, CDR2 FVKESK. With V trimmed by 3 bases and J by 2 bases, 4 bases remained unmatched. The CDR3 is 16 residues long.

In its sample, this clone was seen a few times. The chain combines TRBV15 with TRBJ1-1; 8 nucleotides match TRBD1. This CDR3 comprises 15 residues. Germline lookup yields CDR1 LNHNV and CDR2 YYDKDF (reference sequence). V lost 0 bases to trimming and J lost 4 bases; unmatched junction nucleotides: 4. The CDR3 protein is CATSRDDRGSTEAFF. CDR3 nucleotide sequence: TGTGCCACCAGCAGAGATGACAGGGGCAGCACTGAAGCTTTCTTT.

Written as DNA, the CDR3 is TGTGCCAGCAGGCCAGGCTGGGACAGCGTAAGCTCTGGAAACACCATATATTTT. Its translation is CASRPGWDSVSSGNTIYF. The chain uses TRBV7-9 and TRBJ1-3, with 7 bases identical to TRBD1. This CDR3 region has 18 residues. CDR1 SEHNR and CDR2 FQNEAQ come from the germline V gene (reference sequence). V lost 6 bases to trimming and J lost 0 bases; unmatched junction nucleotides: 14. Full variable domain (missing parts from reference TRBV7-9 and TRBJ1-3): DTGVSQNPRHKITKRGQNVTFRCDPISEHNRLYWYRQTLGQGPEFLTYFQNEAQLEKSRLLSDRFSAERPKGSFSTLEIQRTEQGDSAMYLCASRPGWDSVSSGNTIYFGEGSWLTVV.

Details on this clone: Within the sample, other DNA sequences also encode this same CDR3. The CDR3 bases are TGTGCCAGCAGCCTTGGTAGCTCCTACGAGCAGTACTTC. Its translation is CASSLGSSYEQYF. This chain connects TRBV5-6 to TRBJ2-7, with unresolved D. V was shortened by 4 bases and J by 0 bases, with 8 bases between the two germline ends. Germline CDR1 and CDR2: SGHDT and YYEEEE. The CDR3 covers 13 residues. The full variable domain, in which reference TRBV5-6 and TRBJ2-7 provide the parts outside the CDR3, is DAGVTQSPTHLIKTRGQQVTLRCSPKSGHDTVSWYQQALGQGPQFIFQYYEEEERQRGNFPDRFSGHQFPNYSSELNVNALLLGDSALYLCASSLGSSYEQYFGPGTRLTVT.

The V gene is TRBV30, the J gene TRBJ1-5; TRBD1 aligns across 8 bases. Per germline, CDR1 GTSNPN and CDR2 SVGIG (reference sequence). V lost 2 bases and J lost 2; bases outside the gene matches: 2. The CDR3 contains 14 residues. The chain's CDR3 is CAWSLTGGNQPQHF. As DNA, the CDR3 is TGTGCCTGGAGTCTGACAGGGGGCAATCAGCCCCAGCATTTT.

J is TRBJ2-1 and V is TRBV11-3; TRBD2 agrees at 8 bases. J lost 6 bases, V lost 1 base, and 8 bases had no gene match. The CDR3 is 16 residues long. Germline V gene sequence: CDR1 SGHNT, CDR2 YENEEA. The chain's CDR3 is CASSLGVSGNINEQFF. The CDR3 nucleotides read TGTGCCAGCAGCTTAGGGGTTAGCGGGAACATCAATGAGCAGTTCTTC.

The rearrangement links TRBV7-9 to TRBJ1-2, with D possibly matching TRBD1 (5 bases). Deletions cut 5 bases from V and 4 bases from J, with 11 bases between. The CDR3 has 13 amino acids. The V gene's germline CDR1 is SEHNR and CDR2 FQNEAQ (reference sequence). CDR3 sequence: CASSPDTLYGYTF. The CDR3 DNA reads as TGTGCCAGCAGCCCGGACACCCTCTATGGCTACACCTTC.

V and J are TRBV9 and TRBJ2-2; the match to TRBD2 covers 9 bases. CDR1 SGDLS and CDR2 YYNGEE come from the germline V gene. The CDR3 has 16 amino acids. With 7 bases clipped from V and 5 bases from J, the junction kept 12 bases outside the gene matches. In DNA, the CDR3 is TGTGCCAGCGGCGCTGGGGGGACTAGCAAGACCGGGGAGCTGTTTTTT. Translating gives CASGAGGTSKTGELFF.

This clone was counted a few times. The chain recombines TRBV6-6 with TRBJ1-1; possibly TRBD1 for D (6 bases). The V end was cut by 5 bases, the J end by 3 bases, with 16 bases between. This CDR3 region has 15 residues. Germline assignment: CDR1 MNHNY and CDR2 SVGAGI (reference sequence). The CDR3 nucleotides are TGTGCCAGCAGTGACCTTCCAGGGGAATACACTGAAGCTTTCTTT. Protein product: CASSDLPGEYTEAFF.

This chain uses TRBV6-1 with TRBJ2-5; 8 bases map to TRBD1. Germline assignment: CDR1 MNHNS and CDR2 SASEGT. The CDR3 consists of 14 residues. J was trimmed by 4 bases and V by 6 bases; bases with no gene match: 7. The CDR3 DNA follows: TGTGCCAGCAGCTCGGACAGGGTGCGAGAGACCCAGTACTTC. Encoded protein: CASSSDRVRETQYF.

This clone has only a few counts. This chain uses TRBV5-4 with TRBJ2-1; weak D call: TRBD2 (5 bases). The length of the CDR3 is 14 residues. The V gene's germline CDR1 is SGHNT and CDR2 YYREEE (reference sequence). The germline V and J ends were trimmed by 4 bases and 0 bases, with 8 bases remaining between them. CDR3 protein: CASSPGGSYNEQFF. CDR3 coding DNA: TGTGCCAGCAGCCCTGGAGGCTCCTACAATGAGCAGTTCTTC.

This clone has a handful of counts. The rearrangement links TRBV10-1 to TRBJ2-1, with 8 bases matching TRBD2. Trimming cost V 2 bases and J 4 bases; bases outside gene matches: 4. Germline lookup yields CDR1 WNHNN and CDR2 SYGVQD (reference sequence). This CDR3 has 15 residues. Here the CDR3 reads CASSEVAGPYNEQFF. The CDR3 nucleotides are TGCGCCAGCAGTGAGGTAGCGGGGCCGTACAATGAGCAGTTCTTC.

The J gene is TRBJ2-7, the V gene TRBV7-7; 9 bases line up with TRBD2. CDR1 is SSHAT and CDR2 is FNYEAQ in the germline V gene (reference sequence). The ends lost 11 bases at V and 4 bases at J; junction bases unmatched: 12. This CDR3 is 14 amino acids long. CDR3 residues: CACLWREGWYEQYF. CDR3 sequence (DNA): TGTGCCTGCTTGTGGCGGGAGGGATGGTACGAGCAGTACTTC.